The 25 T cell receptor beta chains below were found in one sample sequenced in a study of control samples from healthy donors and cancer patients. Data came from immunoSEQ multiplex PCR; TCRdb stores just in-frame clones and leaves some out. The sample has 150,000 or so clones, 70% to 90% seen once; the top ten hold around 5%. The specimen sequenced was blood. The origin of the receptors is a woman aged 25 to 39 in good health.

This chain uses TRBV27 with TRBJ1-2, with D hard to call. Germline assignment: CDR1 MNHEY and CDR2 SMNVEV (reference sequence). V lost 7 bases, J lost 4 bases, and 13 bases lay in between. This CDR3 spans 13 amino acids. This chain's CDR3 is CASIYPSVYGYTF. The CDR3 DNA follows: TGTGCCAGCATTTATCCTTCAGTCTATGGCTACACCTTC.

The rearrangement uses TRBV28 and TRBJ1-5, with D possibly being TRBD1 (5 bases). The CDR3 totals 14 residues. Germline V gene sequence: CDR1 MDHEN, CDR2 SYDVKM. Trimming removed 2 bases from V and 6 bases from J, with 11 bases in between. This CDR3 reads CASSLTGDPQPQHF. The CDR3 bases are TGTGCCAGCAGTTTAACGGGGGATCCTCAGCCCCAGCATTTT.

This sequence joins TRBV7-2 and TRBJ2-7, with D perhaps matching TRBD2 (6 bases). V shed 6 bases and J shed 0 bases, with 15 bases lying between them. Looked up from germline, CDR1 is SGHTA and CDR2 is FQGNSA. CDR3 length: 15 amino acids. CDR3 in DNA: TGTGCCAGCAGAAGGGACTTCAGGAGCTCCTACGAGCAGTACTTC. As protein: CASRRDFRSSYEQYF.

The V and J genes are TRBV27 and TRBJ2-1, with 7 bases lining up with TRBD2. Germline loops: CDR1 MNHEY, CDR2 SMNVEV (reference sequence). This CDR3 has 21 residues. Unmatched junction bases numbered 27, after V lost 5 bases and J lost 5 bases. This CDR3 reads CASSPYSPGDYSAVGNNEQFF. DNA for the CDR3: TGTGCCAGCAGTCCATATTCCCCCGGGGACTATTCGGCGGTGGGAAACAATGAGCAGTTCTTC.

The chain links TRBV6-6 to TRBJ1-1, with TRBD1 as a possible D gene (5 bases). This CDR3 has 16 residues. Trimming removed 1 base from V and 1 base from J, with 13 bases in between. Germline loops: CDR1 MNHNY, CDR2 SVGAGI (reference sequence). The CDR3 DNA follows: TGTGCCAGCAGTTACTTCCCTCCGACAGCGAACACTGAAGCTTTCTTT. Its translation: CASSYFPPTANTEAFF.

DNA for the CDR3: TGTGCCTGGGGGCGATCGACAGGGCACTCTGGAAACACCATATATTTT. Translated: CAWGRSTGHSGNTIYF. This rearrangement joins TRBV30 to TRBJ1-3; 7 nucleotides match TRBD1. After removal of 5 bases from V and 0 bases from J, the junction contained 10 bases not matched to a gene. The CDR3 is 16 residues long. Germline CDR1 reads GTSNPN; CDR2 reads SVGIG (reference sequence).

The chain uses TRBV28 and TRBJ2-3; the D call may be TRBD1 or TRBD2 (5 bases each). The CDR3 has 17 amino acids. Germline-derived CDR1 and CDR2 are MDHEN and SYDVKM. The germline V and J ends were trimmed by 5 bases and 0 bases, with 18 bases remaining between them. The CDR3: CASSPDDSGPSTDTQYF. CDR3 DNA sequence: TGTGCCAGCAGTCCCGATGATTCGGGACCTAGCACAGATACGCAGTATTTT.

Here the CDR3 reads CASSLSQGESSGTDTQYF. CDR3 nucleotide sequence: TGTGCCAGCAGCTTAAGTCAGGGCGAAAGTAGCGGCACAGATACGCAGTATTTT. The chain employs TRBV7-9 and TRBJ2-3; D might be TRBD1 or TRBD2, each matching 5 bases. This CDR3 spans 18 amino acids. Deletions cut 2 bases from V and 1 base from J, with 19 bases between. CDR1 and CDR2 (germline): SEHNR, FQNEAQ (reference sequence).

The CDR3: CASSPGQGPWDTQYF. The CDR3 DNA reads TGTGCCAGCTCACCCGGACAGGGGCCCTGGGATACGCAGTATTTT. The chain has TRBV18 and TRBJ2-3; 9 nucleotides align to TRBD1. The germline CDR1 and CDR2 sequences are KGHSH and LQKENI. The CDR3 runs to 15 residues. V trimming: 3 bases; J trimming: 6 bases; junction bases outside the gene matches: 7. The variable domain in full, completed from reference TRBV18 and TRBJ2-3, reads NAGVMQNPRHLVRRRGQEARLRCSPMKGHSHVYWYRQLPEEGLKFMVYLQKENIIDESGMPKERFSAEFPKEGPSILRIQQVVRGDSAAYFCASSPGQGPWDTQYFGPGTRLTVL.

V usage is TRBV5-4 and J usage is TRBJ2-1; 10 bases are a match to TRBD2. V gave up 5 bases and J gave up 7 bases; unmatched junction bases: 6. CDR1 is SGHNT and CDR2 is YYREEE in the germline V gene (reference sequence). The CDR3 loop spans 14 amino acids. As DNA, the CDR3 is TGTGCCAGCAGGGTCGGACTAGCGGATAATGAGCAGTTCTTC. Residues: CASRVGLADNEQFF.

The chain links TRBV23-1 to TRBJ1-1; 7 bases are a match to TRBD1. TRBV23-1 is flagged as an ORF with uncertain function. V shed 2 bases and J 4 bases; nucleotides not matched to a gene: 7. The CDR3 runs 15 residues. CDR3 in amino acids: CASSQRTGDCTEAFF. CDR3 nucleotide sequence: TGCGCCAGCAGTCAAAGGACAGGCGATTGCACTGAAGCTTTCTTT.

The rearrangement links TRBV24-1 to TRBJ1-1; D is perhaps TRBD1 (5 bases). The germline V and J ends were trimmed by 4 bases and 5 bases, with 7 bases remaining between them. The CDR3 contains 12 residues. Germline V CDR1 and CDR2: KGHDR, SFDVKD. The CDR3 loop is CATSDRGTEAFF. In nucleotides, the CDR3 is TGTGCCACCAGTGACCGGGGGACTGAAGCTTTCTTT.

The chain is built from TRBV5-4 and TRBJ2-5, with D possibly TRBD1 on 5 matching bases. The V and J ends lost 0 bases and 5 bases respectively, with 14 bases between them. Germline V gene sequence: CDR1 SGHNT, CDR2 YYREEE (reference sequence). The CDR3 contains 15 residues. CDR3 in DNA: TGTGCCAGCAGCTTGGCGGTTGTTGGGGCCGAGACCCAGTACTTC. This encodes CASSLAVVGAETQYF.

J is TRBJ1-1 and V is TRBV9; D is unclear. This CDR3 has 12 amino acids. The ends were cut back, 3 bases at V and 6 bases at J, with 9 bases in the middle. CDR1 is SGDLS, CDR2 YYNGEE, per germline. This CDR3 is CASSGPEAEAFF. The DNA of the CDR3 is TGTGCCAGCAGCGGACCGGAGGCTGAAGCTTTCTTT. The full variable domain, its missing parts supplied by reference TRBV9 and TRBJ1-1, is DSGVTQTPKHLITATGQRVTLRCSPRSGDLSVYWYQQSLDQGLQFLIQYYNGEERAKGNILERFSAQQFPDLHSELNLSSLELGDSALYFCASSGPEAEAFFGQGTRLTVV.

In this sample, this clone turned up a few times. The sample contains more than one DNA sequence encoding this CDR3. The V and J genes are TRBV19 and TRBJ1-1; tentatively, D is TRBD1 (5 bases). Trimming removed 0 bases at V and 3 bases at J, with 8 bases between. Germline V lookup: CDR1 LNHDA, CDR2 SQIVND (reference sequence). This CDR3 region has 14 residues. The CDR3 region is CASSIEGDYTEAFF. The CDR3 DNA sequence: TGTGCCAGTAGTATAGAGGGGGACTACACTGAAGCTTTCTTT.

The CDR3, as DNA: TGTGCCAGCAGTTTACCGCAGGGTATACCTCTAAACTACAATGAGCAGTTCTTC. As protein: CASSLPQGIPLNYNEQFF. V and J are TRBV27 and TRBJ2-1, with D perhaps TRBD1 (5 bases). V lost 2 bases and J 3 bases, leaving 20 bases between the germline ends. The CDR3 consists of 18 residues. Germline V gives CDR1 MNHEY, CDR2 SMNVEV (reference sequence).

The gene calls are TRBV14 and TRBJ1-6; TRBD1 agrees at 7 bases. With 8 bases clipped from V and 4 bases from J, the junction kept 8 bases outside the gene matches. Germline CDR1 reads SGHDN; CDR2 reads FVKESK. The CDR3 runs 15 residues. The CDR3 coding sequence is TGTGCCAGCGCCGAGGCGGGACAGTATAATTCACCCCTCCACTTT. Its protein is CASAEAGQYNSPLHF.

This clone was seen just once. The rearrangement joins TRBV5-6 to TRBJ1-3; 10 nucleotides align to TRBD1. CDR3 size: 16 residues. Trimming at V came to 4 bases and at J to 0 bases, leaving 4 bases not matched to a gene. CDR1 and CDR2 from the germline V gene are SGHDT and YYEEEE. The CDR3 loop is CASSGDRGYSGNTIYF. CDR3 DNA sequence: TGTGCCAGCAGCGGGGACAGGGGATACTCTGGAAACACCATATATTTT.

The rearrangement uses TRBV6-6 and TRBJ2-7; 7 bases fit TRBD1. There are 12 residues in the CDR3. V lost 11 bases, J lost 1 base, and 5 bases stayed unmatched. Germline values: CDR1 MNHNY, CDR2 SVGAGI (reference sequence). The CDR3 DNA follows: TGTGCCGCGACAGGGTCATCCTACGAGCAGTACTTC. Translating gives CAATGSSYEQYF.

The rearrangement joins TRBV6-2 or TRBV6-3 to TRBJ2-1, with 7 bases that match TRBD2. The V gene's germline CDR1 is MNHEY and CDR2 SVGEGT. J gave up 2 bases and V 2 bases, and 3 bases lay outside the gene matches. The CDR3 is made up of 15 amino acids. This CDR3 reads CASSYMGGTYNEQFF. The DNA of the CDR3 is TGTGCCAGCAGTTACATGGGGGGGACCTACAATGAGCAGTTCTTC.

The chain couples TRBV2 to TRBJ1-1; the D gene is possibly TRBD1 (5 bases). The germline V gene has CDR1 SNHLY and CDR2 FYNNEI. This CDR3 has 13 residues. V lost 6 bases and J 3 bases, leaving 11 bases between the germline ends. The chain's CDR3 is CASRLQVHTEAFF. Here the CDR3 DNA reads TGTGCCAGCAGGTTACAGGTACACACTGAAGCTTTCTTT.

V is TRBV9 and J is TRBJ1-1; TRBD1 aligns across 9 bases. CDR1 SGDLS and CDR2 YYNGEE come from the germline V gene. V lost 1 base and J lost 5; bases outside the gene matches: 3. The CDR3 totals 14 residues. The CDR3 is CASSVTDRGTEAFF. The CDR3 bases are TGTGCCAGCAGCGTAACGGACAGGGGAACTGAAGCTTTCTTT.

The sample holds one count of this clone. The chain has TRBV19 and TRBJ1-1, with TRBD1 as a possible D gene (5 bases). The V end lost 6 bases, the J end lost 4 bases, and 30 bases lay between the germline ends. This CDR3 comprises 19 residues. Looked up from germline, CDR1 is LNHDA and CDR2 is SQIVND (reference sequence). The CDR3 loop is CASSLPRRGLSTGGTEAFF. CDR3 sequence (DNA): TGTGCCAGTAGCCTCCCGCGCCGGGGACTCTCGACTGGGGGCACTGAAGCTTTCTTT.

The CDR3 sequence: CASRFSGRGNEQYF. In DNA, the CDR3 is TGTGCCAGCAGGTTTAGCGGGAGGGGAAACGAGCAGTACTTC. The chain employs TRBV28 and TRBJ2-7, with 11 nucleotides matching TRBD2. CDR3 size: 14 residues. Unmatched junction bases numbered 6, after V lost 6 bases and J lost 5 bases. Germline V gene lookup returns CDR1 MDHEN and CDR2 SYDVKM.

This sequence joins TRBV4-1 and TRBJ1-1; D unresolved. The CDR3 runs 14 residues. The V end lost 4 bases, the J end lost 4 bases, and 13 bases lay between the germline ends. Germline-derived CDR1 and CDR2 are MGHRA and YSYEKL. CDR3 protein: CASSLTGWGTEAFF. CDR3 DNA sequence: TGCGCCAGCAGCCTCACGGGCTGGGGCACTGAAGCTTTCTTT.